The rows below give T cell receptor beta chains drawn from one sample of a study of blood T cell repertoires in COVID-19. This table comes from immunoSEQ multiplex PCR, and its TCRdb copy is limited to in-frame clones, with some not included. The profile shows some 45,000 clones, 80% of them singletons. The specimen was peripheral blood. Receptors were obtained from a man aged 70 or older with acute or convalescent COVID-19. Each CDR3 is given with its conserved first and last residue. A D gene is named only where the DNA matches it firmly. Clone size is stated in some rows and not others, as once, few, many or a class when expanded.

V gene	J gene	D gene	clone size	CDR3 DNA	CDR3 protein
TRBV5-1	TRBJ1-2	-	-	TGCGCCAGCAGCTTGGTGGGCAGGGGCACTGGCTACACCTTC	CASSLVGRGTGYTF
TRBV5-1	TRBJ1-1	-	-	TGCGCCAGCAGCTTATTAGGGGGGGACACTGAAGCTTTCTTT	CASSLLGGDTEAFF
TRBV19	TRBJ2-1	-	once	TGTGCCAGTAGTATAGATGGGGCAGGGAAGTCCAATGAGCAGTTCTTC	CASSIDGAGKSNEQFF
TRBV5-1	TRBJ2-3	TRBD1	-	TGCGCCAGCAGCCGCGGGACAGGGGTCAGGTCAGATACGCAGTATTTT	CASSRGTGVRSDTQYF
TRBV18	TRBJ1-1	TRBD1	-	TGTGCCAGCTCTCGACAGGGAAACACTGAAGCTTTCTTT	CASSRQGNTEAFF
TRBV19	TRBJ1-2	-	-	TGTGCCAGTAGTCCCCCAGGAGGGGCGAACTATGGCTACACCTTC	CASSPPGGANYGYTF
TRBV6-5	TRBJ1-3	-	-	TGTGCCAGCAGTTACTCGGCGGGGGAAGGAAACACCATATATTTT	CASSYSAGEGNTIYF
TRBV30	TRBJ1-2	-	-	TGTGCCTGGAGTCGGACCGGGCAGGACACCTCCTATGGCTACACCTTC	CAWSRTGQDTSYGYTF
TRBV2	TRBJ2-2	-	-	TGTGCCAGCAGTGAAGGCCGGGGTAACGGGGAGCTGTTTTTT	CASSEGRGNGELFF
TRBV27	TRBJ2-1	TRBD2	-	TGTGCCAGCAGTTTCCTGGGGCCGGGACTAGCGGGGGCCGGGGAGCAGTTCTTC	CASSFLGPGLAGAGEQFF
TRBV19	TRBJ1-5	TRBD1	-	TGTGCCAGTAGAATAGACAGGGTTGGCAATCAGCCCCAGCATTTT	CASRIDRVGNQPQHF
TRBV18	TRBJ1-1	TRBD1	-	TGTGCCAGCTCACCCACAGGGGTGAACACTGAAGCTTTCTTT	CASSPTGVNTEAFF
TRBV5-5	TRBJ1-5	-	-	TGTGCCAGCAGCTTCGACTCCAATCAGCCCCAGCATTTT	CASSFDSNQPQHF
TRBV15	TRBJ2-3	-	few	TGTGCCACCAGCGGAGGGGCCGGGCGGGGGCCAGATACGCAGTATTTT	CATSGGAGRGPDTQYF
TRBV18	TRBJ1-3	-	-	TGTGCCAGCTCCGGGACAACTAGAAGCTCTGGAAACACCATATATTTT	CASSGTTRSSGNTIYF
TRBV10-3	TRBJ2-1	-	-	TGTGCCATCAGCCCCACTAGCCCCAGCTCCTACAATGAGCAGTTCTTC	CAISPTSPSSYNEQFF
TRBV2	TRBJ1-1	TRBD1	few	TGTGCCAGCAGTGAAGCCGGGACAGGGAAGACGCCTTTCTTT	CASSEAGTGKTPFF
TRBV28	TRBJ1-1	-	-	TGTGCCAGCAGGTCGTACACTGAAGCTTTCTTT	CASRSYTEAFF
TRBV4-2	TRBJ1-1	TRBD1	-	TGTGCCAGCAGCCAAGCCCAGGGGGCGGTTAACACTGAAGCTTTCTTT	CASSQAQGAVNTEAFF
TRBV24-1	TRBJ1-2	TRBD1	-	TGTGCCACCAGTGATTTTCAGACAGGACAGGGATACTATGGCTACACCTTC	CATSDFQTGQGYYGYTF
TRBV30	TRBJ1-1	-	-	TGTGCCTGGGGTGCAGGGGCCACTGAAGCTTTCTTT	CAWGAGATEAFF
TRBV7-9	TRBJ1-2	-	-	TGTGCCAGCCGACTAGGCGGAGGTTACACCTTC	CASRLGGGYTF
TRBV5-5	TRBJ2-1	TRBD1	-	TGTGCCAGCAGCAGAACCGGGACAGGGGCGTACAATGAGCAGTTCTTC	CASSRTGTGAYNEQFF
TRBV7-2	TRBJ1-1	-	-	TGTGCCAGCAGTTTACAGGGTGTGATGAACACTGAAGCTTTCTTT	CASSLQGVMNTEAFF
TRBV7-2	TRBJ2-7	TRBD1	few	TGTGCCAGCACCGATCCCATCGACCTCAGGGGGCATGGGGTGTACGAGCAGTACTTC	CASTDPIDLRGHGVYEQYF
TRBV4-2	TRBJ1-2	TRBD1	-	TGTGCCAGCAGCGCAGGGACAGGGAGGGACTATGGCTACACCTTC	CASSAGTGRDYGYTF
TRBV2	TRBJ2-1	TRBD2	-	TGTGCCAGCAGTAGTAGCGGGGGCCCCTACAATGAGCAGTTCTTC	CASSSSGGPYNEQFF
TRBV15	TRBJ1-1	-	few	TGTGCCACCAGCTCCAGACAGACCCGGCGAGAAGCTTTCTTT	CATSSRQTRREAFF
TRBV5-6	TRBJ1-4	TRBD1	-	TGTGCCAGCAGCCTTTGGACAGGGCGAAGAGGTGAAAAACTGTTTTTT	CASSLWTGRRGEKLFF
TRBV4-1	TRBJ2-3	TRBD2	-	TGCGCCAGCAGCCAAGATGATTGGCGGGGGGCTTCGGGGACAGATACGCAGTATTTT	CASSQDDWRGASGTDTQYF
TRBV12-3/TRBV12-4	TRBJ1-1	-	-	TGTGCCAGCAGTTTCCCGGGGTCTCTGGCTTTCTTT	CASSFPGSLAFF
TRBV19	TRBJ2-1	TRBD2	-	TGTGCCAGCGGGACTACCTGGAGCTCCTACAATGAGCAGTTCTTC	CASGTTWSSYNEQFF
TRBV11-2	TRBJ1-1	-	-	TGTGCCAGCAGCTTCGGAGTTTCGGAAGCTTTCTTT	CASSFGVSEAFF
TRBV21-1	TRBJ1-5	-	-	TGTGCCAGCAGCAAAGAGGAGGTAAAGGAAGGTGATCAGCCCCAGCATTTT	CASSKEEVKEGDQPQHF
TRBV7-9	TRBJ1-4	TRBD1	-	TGTGCCAGCAGCCCCTTTACAGGGGGTCCAGATGAAAAACTGTTTTTT	CASSPFTGGPDEKLFF
TRBV5-6	TRBJ1-2	TRBD1	-	TGTGCCAGCAGCGGGGACAGGGGGGCCTATGGCTACACCTTC	CASSGDRGAYGYTF
TRBV7-8	TRBJ1-4	-	-	TGTGCCAGCAGCTTAGGATCAGGGTTTGCAACTAATGAAAAACTGTTTTTT	CASSLGSGFATNEKLFF
TRBV6-5	TRBJ2-7	-	few	TGTGCCAGCCCACTTAGCTCCTACGAGCAGTACTTC	CASPLSSYEQYF
TRBV29-1	TRBJ1-5	TRBD1	few	TGCAGCGCCGTGGGGACAGGTAATCAGCCCCAGCATTTT	CSAVGTGNQPQHF
TRBV6-5	TRBJ1-4	TRBD1	-	TGTGCCAGCAGTACAGGGGGCGCGGATGAAAAACTGTTTTTT	CASSTGGADEKLFF
TRBV4-1	TRBJ1-1	-	-	TGCGCCAGCAGCCAAGATGCGGAGAGGAACACTGAAGCTTTCTTT	CASSQDAERNTEAFF
TRBV7-6	TRBJ2-3	-	-	TGTGCCAGCAGCTTAAGGTCAGGAGGAGATACGCAGTATTTT	CASSLRSGGDTQYF
TRBV6-5	TRBJ1-3	-	-	TGTGCCAGCGGAGCCCTTGGGGGCTCGGGAAACACCATATATTTT	CASGALGGSGNTIYF
TRBV6-2/TRBV6-3	TRBJ2-3	-	-	TGTGCCAGCAGTTACACAGGGTTAGGGGGAGATACGCAGTATTTT	CASSYTGLGGDTQYF
TRBV6-1	TRBJ2-2	-	-	TGTGCCAGCAGTGAAATGCGCCCTGACACCGGGGAGCTGTTTTTT	CASSEMRPDTGELFF
TRBV6-1	TRBJ2-7	TRBD1	-	TGTGCCAGCAGTGTATGGGATGCAACAGGGGGCCAGCCCTACGAGCAGTACTTC	CASSVWDATGGQPYEQYF
TRBV11-2	TRBJ1-3	-	-	TGTGCCAGCAGCCCATCGACCGGAGGTTACACCATATATTTT	CASSPSTGGYTIYF
TRBV6-1	TRBJ1-2	-	-	TGTGCCAGCAGCTTTAACTATGGCTACACCTTC	CASSFNYGYTF
TRBV5-4	TRBJ2-7	TRBD1	few	TGTGCCAGCAGCTTGGACAGGGGGCGAGGGAACGAGCAGTACTTC	CASSLDRGRGNEQYF
TRBV3-1/TRBV3-2	TRBJ1-3	TRBD1	few	TGTGCCAGCAGCCGACAGGGCTCCGGAAACACCATATATTTT	CASSRQGSGNTIYF
TRBV5-1	TRBJ1-5	-	-	TGCGCCAGCAGCTTGTATTCGGGTGGCTATCAGCCCCAGCATTTT	CASSLYSGGYQPQHF
TRBV11-2	TRBJ2-7	-	-	TGTGCCAGCAGCTTAGCGGCGCAGGGTTACGAGCAGTACTTC	CASSLAAQGYEQYF
TRBV2	TRBJ1-5	-	few	TGTGCCAGCAACGGGGATTATAGCAATCAGCCCCAGCATTTT	CASNGDYSNQPQHF
TRBV19	TRBJ1-6	TRBD1	-	TGTGCCAGTAGTGTGGGACAGGGTAATTCACCCCTCCACTTT	CASSVGQGNSPLHF
TRBV9	TRBJ1-2	TRBD1	few	TGTGCCAGCAGCGTAGGGCAGGGGGCAATCTATGGCTACACCTTC	CASSVGQGAIYGYTF
TRBV7-3	TRBJ2-5	-	-	TGTGCCAACTCGGCCCAGGGTCCCGTTGAGACCCAGTACTTC	CANSAQGPVETQYF
TRBV7-7	TRBJ2-1	TRBD2	-	TGTGCCAGCAGCCCCGGGAGGGTCTCCTACAATGAGCAGTTCTTC	CASSPGRVSYNEQFF
TRBV10-3	TRBJ1-2	-	-	TGTGCCATCAGCGAAGACAGTACTTTGGCGGATGGCTACACCTTC	CAISEDSTLADGYTF
TRBV21-1	TRBJ2-3	-	once	TGTGCCAGCAGCAAAGTGGAAGTGACAGGGCCTTGTCGCGGCACAGATACGCAGTATTTT	CASSKVEVTGPCRGTDTQYF
TRBV10-3	TRBJ1-1	-	once	TGTGCCGTCACGACACCACAGGCGACTGAAGCTTTCTTT	CAVTTPQATEAFF